This T cell receptor (beta chain) was recorded in a study of T cell responses to AZD1222 COVID-19 vaccine. As regards this clone: The target antigen is unknown.

The method was immunoSEQ multiplex PCR; TCRdb's version includes in-frame clones alone and lacks a portion of them. The table has 140,000 to 150,000 clones, 80% to 95% seen once. Findings of the study overall: The number of AZD1222 recipients seropositive at baseline was only 6 or 7. Nearly half of the spike-specific TCRs reportedly recognize variant regions that carry no mutations. Donors were chiefly white British, with a greater number of females, and clonal diversity was perhaps underestimated. Once two AZD1222 doses were given, Spike-specific TCR breadth and depth went up.

Trimming pared 0 bases from V and 10 bases from J, leaving 13 bases between. This CDR3 comprises 15 residues. Germline-derived CDR1 and CDR2 are LGHNA and YNFKEQ. V usage is TRBV4-2 and J usage is TRBJ1-6; D might be TRBD1 (6 bases). The specimen comprised peripheral blood, sampled on day 0 of MenACWY control vaccination. The source is an adult in good health. CDR3 sequence: CASSQDLQGLSPLHF. The CDR3 nucleotides are TGTGCCAGCAGCCAAGATTTACAGGGACTATCACCCCTCCACTTT.